This TCR beta chain emerged from a study of cytomegalovirus exposure and HLA in healthy donors. Study results and limitations: Exclusion applied to some V segments, including TRBV6-2 and TRBV6-3, as they were indistinguishable. TCR association rates varied by HLA locus in a later analysis, with DRB1 highest and HLA-C lowest. The study labeled 150 or so TCR beta chains cytomegalovirus-associated. Three chains tied to CMV proved CMV antigen-specific in vitro.

Points on this clone: Its antigen is undetermined.

V lost 1 base to trimming and J lost 11 bases; unmatched junction nucleotides: 11. There are 14 residues in the CDR3. Germline loops: CDR1 SGHDN, CDR2 FVKESK. 13 Jbeta primers and 60 Vbeta primers were used for the PCR. Using immunoSEQ multiplex PCR, the repertoire was profiled, and TCRdb retains in-frame clones only, with some absent. The table lists 100,000 to 150,000 clones, 73% of them singletons. The gene calls are TRBV14 and TRBJ2-7; 7 bases agree with TRBD1. Material: PBMCs. This TCR was sampled from a man in his 60s in good health and CMV-seropositive. In nucleotides, the CDR3 is TGTGCCAGCAGCCAAGTAGGGGGCGCCGCGCGGAAGTACTTC. Encoded protein: CASSQVGGAARKYF.